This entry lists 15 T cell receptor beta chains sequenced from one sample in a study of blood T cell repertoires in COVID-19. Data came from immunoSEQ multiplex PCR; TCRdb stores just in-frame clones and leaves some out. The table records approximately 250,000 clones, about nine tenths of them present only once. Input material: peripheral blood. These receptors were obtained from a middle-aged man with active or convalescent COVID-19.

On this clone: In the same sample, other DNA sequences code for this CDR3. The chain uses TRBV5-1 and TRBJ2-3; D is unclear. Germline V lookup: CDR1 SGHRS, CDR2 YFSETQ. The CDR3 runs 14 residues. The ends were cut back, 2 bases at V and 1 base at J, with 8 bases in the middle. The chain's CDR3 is CASSLGGGTDTQYF. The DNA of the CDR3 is TGCGCCAGCAGCTTAGGCGGAGGCACAGATACGCAGTATTTT.

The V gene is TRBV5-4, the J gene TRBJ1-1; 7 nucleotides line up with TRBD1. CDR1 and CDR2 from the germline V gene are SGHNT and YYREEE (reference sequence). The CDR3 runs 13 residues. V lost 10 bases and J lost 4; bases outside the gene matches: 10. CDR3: CASQADRATEAFF. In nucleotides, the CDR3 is TGTGCCTCCCAGGCAGACAGGGCCACTGAAGCTTTCTTT.

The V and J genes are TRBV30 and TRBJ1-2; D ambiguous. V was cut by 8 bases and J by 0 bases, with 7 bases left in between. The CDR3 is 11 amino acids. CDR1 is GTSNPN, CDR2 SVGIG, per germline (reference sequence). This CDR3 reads CAVISNYGYTF. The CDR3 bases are TGTGCCGTTATATCTAACTATGGCTACACCTTC.

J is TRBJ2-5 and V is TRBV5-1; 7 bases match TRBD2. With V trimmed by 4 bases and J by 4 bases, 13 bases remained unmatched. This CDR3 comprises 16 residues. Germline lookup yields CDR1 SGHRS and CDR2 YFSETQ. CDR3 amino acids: CASSPATRLAGETQYF. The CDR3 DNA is TGCGCCAGCAGCCCGGCCACTCGACTAGCCGGAGAGACCCAGTACTTC.

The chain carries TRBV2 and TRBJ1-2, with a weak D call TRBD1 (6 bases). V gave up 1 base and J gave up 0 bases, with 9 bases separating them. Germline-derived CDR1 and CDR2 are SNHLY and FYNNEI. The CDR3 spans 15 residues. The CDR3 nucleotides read TGTGCCAGCAGTGAAGGAGGGGGAGCTAACTATGGCTACACCTTC. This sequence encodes CASSEGGGANYGYTF.

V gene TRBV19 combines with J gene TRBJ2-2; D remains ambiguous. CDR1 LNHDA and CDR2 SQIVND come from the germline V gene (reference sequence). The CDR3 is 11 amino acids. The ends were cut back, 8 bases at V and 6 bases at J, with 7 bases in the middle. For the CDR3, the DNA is TGTGCCAGTCTCCGCGCCGGGGAGCTGTTTTTT. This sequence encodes CASLRAGELFF.

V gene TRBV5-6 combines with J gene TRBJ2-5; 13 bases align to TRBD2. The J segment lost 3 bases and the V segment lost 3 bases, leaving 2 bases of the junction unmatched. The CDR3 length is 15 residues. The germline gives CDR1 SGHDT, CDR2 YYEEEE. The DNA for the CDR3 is TGTGCCAGCAGCTCGGGACTAGCGGGGAAAGAGACCCAGTACTTC. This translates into CASSSGLAGKETQYF. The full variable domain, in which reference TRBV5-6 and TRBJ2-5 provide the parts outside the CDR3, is DAGVTQSPTHLIKTRGQQVTLRCSPKSGHDTVSWYQQALGQGPQFIFQYYEEEERQRGNFPDRFSGHQFPNYSSELNVNALLLGDSALYLCASSSGLAGKETQYFGPGTRLLVL.

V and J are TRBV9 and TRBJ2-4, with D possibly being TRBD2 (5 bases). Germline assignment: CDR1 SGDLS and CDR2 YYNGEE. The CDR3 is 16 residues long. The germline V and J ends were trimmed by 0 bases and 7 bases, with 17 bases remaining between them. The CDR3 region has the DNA TGTGCCAGCAGCGTAGGATCACAAGGTAGCGTCAACATTCAGTACTTC. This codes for CASSVGSQGSVNIQYF.

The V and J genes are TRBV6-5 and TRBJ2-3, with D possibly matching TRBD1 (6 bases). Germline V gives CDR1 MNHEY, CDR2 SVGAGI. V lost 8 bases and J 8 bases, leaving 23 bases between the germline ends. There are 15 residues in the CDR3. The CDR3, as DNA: TGTGCCAGCGGGAGACAGGTCCAAAACGGAGGTACGCAGTATTTT. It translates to CASGRQVQNGGTQYF.

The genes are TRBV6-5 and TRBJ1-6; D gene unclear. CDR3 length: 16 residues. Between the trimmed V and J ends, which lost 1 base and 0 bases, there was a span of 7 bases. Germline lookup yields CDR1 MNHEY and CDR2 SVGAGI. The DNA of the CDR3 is TGTGCCAGCAGTTACTTCTCGAGCTCCTATAATTCACCCCTCCACTTT. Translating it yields CASSYFSSSYNSPLHF.

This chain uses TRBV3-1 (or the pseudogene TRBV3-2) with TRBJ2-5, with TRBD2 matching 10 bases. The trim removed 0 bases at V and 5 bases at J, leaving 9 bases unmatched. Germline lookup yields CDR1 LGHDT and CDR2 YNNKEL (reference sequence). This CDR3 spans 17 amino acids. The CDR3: CASSQDPLAGGWETQYF. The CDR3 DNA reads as TGTGCCAGCAGCCAAGACCCCTTAGCGGGAGGATGGGAGACCCAGTACTTC.

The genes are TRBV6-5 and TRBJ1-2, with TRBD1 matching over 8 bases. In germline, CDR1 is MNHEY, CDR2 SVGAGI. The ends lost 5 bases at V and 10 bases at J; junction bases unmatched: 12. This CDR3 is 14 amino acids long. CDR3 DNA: TGTGCCAGCAGTCCCCGGACAGGGCCACCTGTCTACACCTTC. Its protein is CASSPRTGPPVYTF.

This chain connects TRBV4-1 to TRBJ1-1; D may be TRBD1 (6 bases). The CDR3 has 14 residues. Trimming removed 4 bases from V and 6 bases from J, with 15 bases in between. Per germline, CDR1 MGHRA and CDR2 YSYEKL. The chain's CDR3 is CASSPHPGGPEAFF. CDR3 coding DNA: TGCGCCAGCAGCCCCCACCCGGGGGGGCCTGAAGCTTTCTTT.

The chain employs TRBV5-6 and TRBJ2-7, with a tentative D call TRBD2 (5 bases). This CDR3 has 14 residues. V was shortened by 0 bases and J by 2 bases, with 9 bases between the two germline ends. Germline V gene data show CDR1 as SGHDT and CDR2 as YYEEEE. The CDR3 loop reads CASSLDSDPYEQYF. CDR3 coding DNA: TGTGCCAGCAGCTTGGATAGCGACCCCTACGAGCAGTACTTC.

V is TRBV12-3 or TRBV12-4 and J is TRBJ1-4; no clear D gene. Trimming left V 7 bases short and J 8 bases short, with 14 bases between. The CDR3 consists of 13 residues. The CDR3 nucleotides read TGTGCCAGCAAAGGGATGCCGGGGGAAAAACTGTTTTTT. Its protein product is CASKGMPGEKLFF.